A selection of T cell receptor beta chains follows, all from one sample in a study of preoperative IRX-2 immunotherapy in early breast cancer. TCRdb's copy holds only in-frame clones and misses some; the assay was immunoSEQ multiplex PCR. The profile shows 39,000 or so clones, approximately 80% of them singletons. The source material was tumor tissue, sampled after IRX-2 immunotherapy. The receptors originated from a human donor with breast cancer. The CDR3 runs from the conserved cysteine through the conserved F or W. D genes are given only for firm matches. The size of a clone is reported for some rows only, either as once, few or many, or as a class for expanded clones.

CDR3 length: 16; V gene: TRBV18; clone size: NA; J gene: TRBJ1-5; D gene: TRBD1; CDR3 DNA: TGTGCCAGCTCACCAACGACGACAGGGTACAATCAGCCCCAGCATTTT; CDR3 protein: CASSPTTTGYNQPQHF
CDR3 length: 16; V gene: TRBV7-6; clone size: NA; J gene: TRBJ2-7; D gene: TRBD2; CDR3 DNA: TGTGCCAGCAGTTCAGAGGCCGGGACTAGTTCTTTCGGGCAGTACTTC; CDR3 protein: CASSSEAGTSSFGQYF
CDR3 length: 15; V gene: TRBV5-1; clone size: NA; J gene: TRBJ2-1; D gene: TRBD1; CDR3 DNA: TGCGCCAGCAGCTTGGAGCTAAGACAGGGGACTGAGCAGTTCTTC; CDR3 protein: CASSLELRQGTEQFF
CDR3 length: 16; V gene: TRBV7-4; clone size: NA; J gene: TRBJ2-1; D gene: TRBD1; CDR3 DNA: TGTGCCAGCAGCCATGCCCCGGCAGGGGGATACAATGAGCAGTTCTTC; CDR3 protein: CASSHAPAGGYNEQFF
CDR3 length: 14; V gene: TRBV11-3; clone size: NA; J gene: TRBJ2-7; D gene: NA; CDR3 DNA: TGTGCCAGCAGCTTACGGGAAAGGACCTACGAGCAGTACTTC; CDR3 protein: CASSLRERTYEQYF
CDR3 length: 14; V gene: TRBV6-8; clone size: NA; J gene: TRBJ1-5; D gene: NA; CDR3 DNA: TGTGCCAGCTTCTTGGGGGCGAGCAATCAGCCCCAGCATTTT; CDR3 protein: CASFLGASNQPQHF
CDR3 length: 18; V gene: TRBV5-1; clone size: NA; J gene: TRBJ2-2; D gene: TRBD1; CDR3 DNA: TGCGCCAGCAGCCGGGGACAGGGGGGCGTCTTGGACACCGGGGAGCTGTTTTTT; CDR3 protein: CASSRGQGGVLDTGELFF
CDR3 length: 18; V gene: TRBV5-1; clone size: NA; J gene: TRBJ2-7; D gene: NA; CDR3 DNA: TGCGCCAGCAGTAGTACTCAGTCGCCCAAAAACACCTCCTACGAGCAGTACTTC; CDR3 protein: CASSSTQSPKNTSYEQYF
CDR3 length: 15; V gene: TRBV11-3; clone size: few; J gene: TRBJ1-2; D gene: TRBD1; CDR3 DNA: TGTGCCAGCAGCCCCTGGACAGGGCCCGGAGGCGGCTACACCTTC; CDR3 protein: CASSPWTGPGGGYTF
CDR3 length: 15; V gene: TRBV10-3; clone size: NA; J gene: TRBJ2-1; D gene: NA; CDR3 DNA: TGTGCCATCAGTGAGTTGGCAGGGTCCAACAATGAGCAGTTCTTC; CDR3 protein: CAISELAGSNNEQFF
CDR3 length: 16; V gene: TRBV11-3; clone size: NA; J gene: TRBJ1-1; D gene: TRBD1; CDR3 DNA: TGTGCCAGCAGCAAGGACAGGGATAGAGCGGGGACTGAAGCTTTCTTT; CDR3 protein: CASSKDRDRAGTEAFF
CDR3 length: 15; V gene: TRBV19; clone size: NA; J gene: TRBJ1-1; D gene: TRBD1; CDR3 DNA: TGTGCCAGTAGTAGCCGGGACAGGCTGAACACTGAAGCTTTCTTT; CDR3 protein: CASSSRDRLNTEAFF
CDR3 length: 14; V gene: TRBV7-7; clone size: NA; J gene: TRBJ2-3; D gene: NA; CDR3 DNA: TGTGCCAGCAGCTTAACTGGGTTTACAGATACGCAGTATTTT; CDR3 protein: CASSLTGFTDTQYF
CDR3 length: 16; V gene: TRBV5-1; clone size: few; J gene: TRBJ2-3; D gene: TRBD2; CDR3 DNA: TGCGCCAGCAGCCCCCTCCGACTAGCGGGAGCAGATACGCAGTATTTT; CDR3 protein: CASSPLRLAGADTQYF
CDR3 length: 13; V gene: TRBV29-1; clone size: NA; J gene: TRBJ2-2; D gene: NA; CDR3 DNA: TGCGGCCACCTGCGGCAGGCGGGCGGGGAGCTGTTTTTT; CDR3 protein: CGHLRQAGGELFF
CDR3 length: 15; V gene: TRBV11-3; clone size: few; J gene: TRBJ2-5; D gene: NA; CDR3 DNA: TGTGCCAGCAGCTTGTCGGCAGCGCTCCAAGAGACCCAGTACTTC; CDR3 protein: CASSLSAALQETQYF
CDR3 length: 11; V gene: TRBV30; clone size: once; J gene: TRBJ1-2; D gene: NA; CDR3 DNA: TGTGCCTGGAGCCCTTCGGGTGGCTACACCTTC; CDR3 protein: CAWSPSGGYTF
CDR3 length: 14; V gene: TRBV6-8; clone size: few; J gene: TRBJ1-1; D gene: NA; CDR3 DNA: TGTGCCAGCAGACAAGGACAAATTAACACTGAAGCTTTCTTT; CDR3 protein: CASRQGQINTEAFF
CDR3 length: 16; V gene: TRBV5-1; clone size: NA; J gene: TRBJ2-7; D gene: NA; CDR3 DNA: TGCGCCAGCAGCTTGGAACGCGCACGACCCTCCTACGAGCAGTACTTC; CDR3 protein: CASSLERARPSYEQYF
CDR3 length: 15; V gene: TRBV10-1; clone size: NA; J gene: TRBJ2-3; D gene: TRBD1; CDR3 DNA: TGCGCCAGCAGTGAGTACAGGGGAATCACAGATACGCAGTATTTT; CDR3 protein: CASSEYRGITDTQYF
CDR3 length: 16; V gene: TRBV11-3; clone size: NA; J gene: TRBJ2-1; D gene: NA; CDR3 DNA: TGTGCCAGCAGCTTAGGGGATGGGGGGTACGACGATGAGCAGTTCTTC; CDR3 protein: CASSLGDGGYDDEQFF
CDR3 length: 12; V gene: TRBV6-8; clone size: NA; J gene: TRBJ1-4; D gene: NA; CDR3 DNA: TGTGCCAGCAGGGGCATGGATGAAAAACTGTTTTTT; CDR3 protein: CASRGMDEKLFF
CDR3 length: 13; V gene: TRBV19; clone size: NA; J gene: TRBJ1-1; D gene: TRBD1; CDR3 DNA: TGTGCCAGTAGTTGGGACAGGGACACTGAAGCTTTCTTT; CDR3 protein: CASSWDRDTEAFF
CDR3 length: 16; V gene: TRBV11-3; clone size: NA; J gene: TRBJ2-7; D gene: TRBD2; CDR3 DNA: TGTGCCAGCAGCCCCTTTAATAGCGGGGGGGACAACGAGCAGTACTTC; CDR3 protein: CASSPFNSGGDNEQYF
CDR3 length: 15; V gene: TRBV18; clone size: few; J gene: TRBJ2-2; D gene: NA; CDR3 DNA: TGTGCCAGCTCACCACAAGGCAGATCGGCAGGGGAGCTGTTTTTT; CDR3 protein: CASSPQGRSAGELFF
CDR3 length: 14; V gene: TRBV28; clone size: once; J gene: TRBJ2-2; D gene: NA; CDR3 DNA: TGTGCCAGCAGTTTGGTTGGAGACACCGGAGAGCTGTTTTTT; CDR3 protein: CASSLVGDTGELFF
CDR3 length: 16; V gene: TRBV15; clone size: once; J gene: TRBJ2-2; D gene: NA; CDR3 DNA: TGTGCCACCAGCCGCGACCCCGGGGGGCACACCGGGGAGCTGTTTTTT; CDR3 protein: CATSRDPGGHTGELFF
CDR3 length: 12; V gene: TRBV28; clone size: once; J gene: TRBJ2-7; D gene: NA; CDR3 DNA: TGTGCCAGCAGCCCCCTAAGCTACGAGCAGTACTTC; CDR3 protein: CASSPLSYEQYF